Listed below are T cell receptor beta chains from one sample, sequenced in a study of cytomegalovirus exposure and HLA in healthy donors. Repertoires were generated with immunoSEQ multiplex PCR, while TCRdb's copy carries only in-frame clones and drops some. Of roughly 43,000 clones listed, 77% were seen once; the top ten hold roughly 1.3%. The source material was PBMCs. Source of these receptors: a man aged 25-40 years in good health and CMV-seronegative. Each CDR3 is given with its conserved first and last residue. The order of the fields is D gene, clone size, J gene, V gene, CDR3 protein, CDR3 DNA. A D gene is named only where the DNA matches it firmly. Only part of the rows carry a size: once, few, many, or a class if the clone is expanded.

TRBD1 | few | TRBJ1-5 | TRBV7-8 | CASSLNRGPAYHF | TGTGCCAGCAGCTTAAACAGGGGCCCAGCGTACCATTTT
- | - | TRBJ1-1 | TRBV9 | CASSVGGVDTEAFF | TGTGCCAGCAGCGTAGGAGGTGTTGACACTGAAGCTTTCTTT
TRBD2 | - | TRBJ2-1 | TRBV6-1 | CASSVLAGVSYSYNEQFF | TGTGCCAGCAGTGTTCTAGCGGGAGTCTCCTACTCCTACAATGAGCAGTTCTTC
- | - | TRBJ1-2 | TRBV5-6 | CASSIGRGTYGYTF | TGTGCCAGCAGTATCGGACGGGGGACCTATGGCTACACCTTC
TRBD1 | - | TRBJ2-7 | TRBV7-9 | CASSRQGDEQYF | TGTGCCAGCAGCCGACAGGGGGACGAGCAGTACTTC
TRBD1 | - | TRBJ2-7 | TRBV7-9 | CASSFLLGTDKSPYEQYF | TGTGCCAGCAGCTTTCTCCTCGGGACAGATAAAAGTCCCTACGAGCAGTACTTC
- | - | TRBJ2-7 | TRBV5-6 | CASSFGPPLRKTYEQYF | TGTGCCAGCAGCTTCGGTCCTCCTTTGAGGAAAACCTACGAGCAGTACTTC
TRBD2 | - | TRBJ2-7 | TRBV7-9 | CSSSNSGSSYEQYF | TGTTCCAGCAGCAATAGCGGGTCCTCCTACGAGCAGTACTTC
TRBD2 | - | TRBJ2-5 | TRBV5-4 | CASSLEGLDQETQYF | TGTGCCAGCAGCTTAGAGGGACTAGACCAAGAGACCCAGTACTTC
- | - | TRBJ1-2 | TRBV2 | CASSDATVYGYTF | TGTGCCAGCAGTGATGCGACAGTCTATGGCTACACCTTC
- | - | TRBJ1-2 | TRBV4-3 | CASSQKTGNYGYTF | TGCGCCAGCAGCCAAAAAACAGGGAACTATGGCTACACCTTC
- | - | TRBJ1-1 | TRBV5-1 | CASSTNTGFGDTEAFF | TGCGCCAGCAGCACCAATACAGGCTTCGGAGACACTGAAGCTTTCTTT
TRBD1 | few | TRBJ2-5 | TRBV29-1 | CSVTGQGLIKGTQYF | TGCAGCGTTACAGGACAGGGTCTCATAAAGGGGACCCAGTACTTC
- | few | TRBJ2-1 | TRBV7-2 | CASSLDSYNEQFF | TGTGCCAGCAGCTTAGACTCGTACAATGAGCAGTTCTTC
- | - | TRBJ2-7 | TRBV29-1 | CSVTSRSSYEQYF | TGCAGCGTAACCTCAAGGAGCTCCTACGAGCAGTACTTC
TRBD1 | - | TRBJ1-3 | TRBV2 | CASRDRVSGNTIYF | TGTGCCAGCAGGGACAGGGTCTCTGGAAACACCATATATTTT
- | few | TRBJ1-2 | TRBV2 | CASSEGLGAAANYGYTF | TGTGCCAGCAGTGAAGGTTTGGGGGCCGCAGCTAACTATGGCTACACCTTC
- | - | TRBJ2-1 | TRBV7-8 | CASSLPGAGRNEQFF | TGTGCCAGCAGCTTACCCGGGGCAGGGAGGAATGAGCAGTTCTTC
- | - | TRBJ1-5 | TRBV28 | CASSFRDQPQHF | TGTGCCAGCAGTTTCCGTGATCAGCCCCAGCATTTT
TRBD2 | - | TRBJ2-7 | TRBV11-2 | CASSTRTSGLSNEQYF | TGTGCCAGCAGCACCCGGACTAGCGGATTGAGTAACGAGCAGTACTTC
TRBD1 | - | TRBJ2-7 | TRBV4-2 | CASSQAGTAPYEQYF | TGTGCCAGCAGCCAAGCGGGGACAGCACCCTACGAGCAGTACTTC
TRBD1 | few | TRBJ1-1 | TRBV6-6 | CASSPQNRGAHTEAFF | TGTGCCAGCAGTCCCCAAAACAGGGGGGCGCACACTGAAGCTTTCTTT
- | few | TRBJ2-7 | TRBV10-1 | CASSASGSPSYEQYF | TGCGCCAGCAGTGCCTCAGGGTCTCCTTCCTACGAGCAGTACTTC
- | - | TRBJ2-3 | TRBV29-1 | CSVEGGADTQYF | TGCAGCGTTGAAGGGGGCGCAGATACGCAGTATTTT
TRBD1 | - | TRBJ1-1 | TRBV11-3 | CASSLGGTGGSGTEAFF | TGTGCCAGCAGCTTAGGTGGGACAGGGGGCTCTGGCACTGAAGCTTTCTTT
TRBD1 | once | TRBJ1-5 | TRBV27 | CASSLSATGRIQPQHF | TGTGCCAGCAGTTTATCGGCGACAGGGCGGATCCAGCCCCAGCATTTT
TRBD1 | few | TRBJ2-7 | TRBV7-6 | CASSLAGTGSYEQYF | TGTGCCAGCAGCTTAGCTGGGACAGGGAGCTACGAGCAGTACTTC
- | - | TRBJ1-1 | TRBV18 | CASSEDRLLPPNTEAFF | TGTGCCAGCTCAGAAGACAGGCTGCTCCCCCCGAACACTGAAGCTTTCTTT
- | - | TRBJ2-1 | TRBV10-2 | CASSESTFWNPGERFSEQFF | TGCGCCAGCAGTGAGTCGACTTTTTGGAACCCGGGAGAACGGTTCAGTGAGCAGTTCTTC
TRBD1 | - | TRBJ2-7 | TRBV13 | CASSGRQGGVYEQYF | TGTGCCAGCAGCGGCCGACAGGGGGGGGTCTACGAGCAGTACTTC
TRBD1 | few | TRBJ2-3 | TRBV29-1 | CSADRGGTDTQYF | TGCAGCGCCGACAGGGGCGGTACAGATACGCAGTATTTT
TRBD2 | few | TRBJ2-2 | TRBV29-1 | CSASGGRVTGELFF | TGCAGCGCCTCAGGCGGGAGGGTTACCGGGGAGCTGTTTTTT
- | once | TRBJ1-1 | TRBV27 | CATRDSQPGNTEAFF | TGTGCAACCCGGGACTCCCAACCGGGGAACACTGAAGCTTTCTTT
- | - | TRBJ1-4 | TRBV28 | CASSRTSEREKLFF | TGTGCCAGCAGTCGGACATCCGAGAGGGAAAAACTGTTTTTT
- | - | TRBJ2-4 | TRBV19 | CASSIQTLAKNIQYF | TGTGCCAGTAGTATCCAGACTCTAGCCAAAAACATTCAGTACTTC
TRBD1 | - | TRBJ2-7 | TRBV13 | CASSLGDRGSSYEQYF | TGTGCCAGCAGCCTAGGGGACAGGGGGAGCTCCTACGAGCAGTACTTC
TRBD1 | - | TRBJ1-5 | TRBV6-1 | CASSLGQGWGQPQHF | TGTGCCAGCAGCCTCGGACAGGGTTGGGGTCAGCCCCAGCATTTT
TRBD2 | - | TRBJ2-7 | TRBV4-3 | CASSQATSGRSYEQYF | TGCGCCAGCAGCCAAGCGACTAGCGGGAGGTCCTACGAGCAGTACTTC
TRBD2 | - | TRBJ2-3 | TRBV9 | CASSVDGRAPDTQYF | TGTGCCAGCAGCGTAGACGGGAGGGCCCCAGATACGCAGTATTTT
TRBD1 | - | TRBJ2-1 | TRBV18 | CASSPVTGAYNEQFF | TGTGCCAGCTCACCAGTGACAGGGGCCTACAATGAGCAGTTCTTC
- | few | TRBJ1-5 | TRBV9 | CASSEHGGDQPQHF | TGTGCCAGCAGCGAGCACGGGGGGGATCAGCCCCAGCATTTT